A single T cell receptor beta chain is shown here with its context. Its antigen is undetermined. Researchers ran the PCR with 60 Vbeta and 13 Jbeta primers. Sequenced by immunoSEQ multiplex PCR; TCRdb stores in-frame clones only, minus some. The sample records 95,000 to 150,000 clones, 70% to 80% being singletons. The sample belongs to a study of cytomegalovirus exposure and HLA in healthy donors. Study-wide findings and caveats: Rarity held for most TCR sequences, but there were some public TCRs that occurred in many donors.

With V trimmed by 5 bases and J by 12 bases, 12 bases remained unmatched. CDR1 is MNHNY, CDR2 SVGAGI, per germline (reference sequence). This CDR3 has 14 residues. Input material: PBMCs. The sequence was collected from a woman between 40 and 55 years old in good health and CMV-seropositive. The rearrangement joins TRBV6-6 to TRBJ2-4; TRBD2 aligns across 8 bases. CDR3 bases: TGTGCCAGCAGTCCGGGACTGGGCCGGGGGGGTCAGTACTTC. Translation gives CASSPGLGRGGQYF.